Listed below are T cell receptor beta chains from one sample, sequenced in a study of T-cell memory formation after mild COVID-19. TCRdb called the 5' RACE reads again in MiXCR, with one record for every CDR3 protein. The table has roughly 89,000 distinct CDR3 sequences, about 13% seen once; the top ten hold over 25%. The sequenced material came from PBMCs or a T cell subset sorted from them (not recorded which). These receptors were taken from an adult woman who had mild COVID-19 (a few samples of this study predate the infection). Cell type and time point are not known. CDR3s include the opening cysteine and the closing phenylalanine or tryptophan. D genes are given only for firm matches. The listing skips clone size in some rows; elsewhere it reads once, few, many or a size class.

>TRBV7-2|TRBD2|TRBJ2-1|many|15
TGTGCCAGCAGCCCCCGCCCGGGAGGTGTTTATGAGCAGTTCTTC
CASSPRPGGVYEQFF
>TRBV24-1|NA|TRBJ1-5|NA|12
TGTGCCACCAGTGATAGCAATCAGCCCCAGCATTTT
CATSDSNQPQHF
>TRBV27|NA|TRBJ2-1|NA|13
TGTGCCAGCAGTTTTCAAGGAAACAATGAGCAGTTCTTC
CASSFQGNNEQFF
>TRBV15|NA|TRBJ1-1|NA|15
TGTGCCACCAGCAGAGATGGCAGCATGAACACTGAAGCTTTCTTT
CATSRDGSMNTEAFF
>TRBV7-3|NA|TRBJ2-1|many|14
TGTGCCAGCAGCTTAACAGGTAGCGGCAATGAGCAGTTCTTC
CASSLTGSGNEQFF
>TRBV7-9|TRBD2|TRBJ2-2|many|16
TGTGCCAGCAGCTCCGGACTAGCGGAGAATACCGGGGAGCTGTTTTTT
CASSSGLAENTGELFF
>TRBV6-6|TRBD2|TRBJ2-1|few|17
TGTGCCAGCATCCCCCCCGGGTGGAGCGGGAGTGGTAATGAGCAGTTCTTC
CASIPPGWSGSGNEQFF
>TRBV5-1|TRBD1|TRBJ2-1|few|15
TGCGCCAGCAGCTCCCGGACAGGGCTGACCAATGAGCAGTTCTTC
CASSSRTGLTNEQFF
>TRBV4-3|NA|TRBJ2-7|few|15
TGCGCCAGCAGCCAGAGCCCAGGGGTCCCCTACGAGCAGTACTTC
CASSQSPGVPYEQYF
>TRBV27|NA|TRBJ1-2|NA|11
TGTGCCAGCAGGACAGGAGAAGGCTACACCTTC
CASRTGEGYTF
>TRBV12-3/TRBV12-4|TRBD2|TRBJ2-1|few|16
TGTGCCAGCAGTTTAGCGGCGGGAGGGCCAGTCAATGAGCAGTTCTTC
CASSLAAGGPVNEQFF
>TRBV11-2|TRBD2|TRBJ2-3|few|19
TGTGCCAGCAGCTTATCCGGACTAGCGGGAGAGTGGGGCACAGATACGCAGTATTTT
CASSLSGLAGEWGTDTQYF
>TRBV13|NA|TRBJ2-2|NA|18
TGTGCCAGCAGCTTAGTGGCGGGATCCGGGGCCAGTTCCGGGGAGCTGTTTTTT
CASSLVAGSGASSGELFF